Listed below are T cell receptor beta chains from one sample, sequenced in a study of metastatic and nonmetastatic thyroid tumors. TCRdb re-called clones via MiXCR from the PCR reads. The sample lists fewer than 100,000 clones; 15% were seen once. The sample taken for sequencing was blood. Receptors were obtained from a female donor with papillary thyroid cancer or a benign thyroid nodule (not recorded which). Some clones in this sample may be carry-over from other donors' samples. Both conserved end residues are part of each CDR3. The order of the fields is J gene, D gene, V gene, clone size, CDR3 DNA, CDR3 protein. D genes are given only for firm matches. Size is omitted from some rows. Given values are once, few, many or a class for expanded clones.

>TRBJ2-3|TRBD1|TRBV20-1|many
TGCAGTGCTAGTAATAACAGGGGAGACACAGATACGCAGTATTTT
CSASNNRGDTDTQYF
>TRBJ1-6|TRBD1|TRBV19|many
TGTGCCAGTAGTGGGCTTACAGGGGGTAATTCACCCCTCCACTTT
CASSGLTGGNSPLHF
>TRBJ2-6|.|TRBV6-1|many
TGTGCCAGCAGTCCAGGGACGGTGAACTCTGGGGCCAACGTCCTGACTTTC
CASSPGTVNSGANVLTF
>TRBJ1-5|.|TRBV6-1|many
TGTGCCAGCATTGGTCACGAGGAATTCTATCAGCCCCAGCATTTT
CASIGHEEFYQPQHF
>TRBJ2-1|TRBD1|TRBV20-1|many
TGCAGTGTCCCGAACAGGGGGCACAATGAGCAGTTCTTC
CSVPNRGHNEQFF
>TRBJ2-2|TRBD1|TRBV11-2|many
TGTGCCAGCAGCCAAACAGGACAGGGGTGGACCGGGGAGCTGTTTTTT
CASSQTGQGWTGELFF
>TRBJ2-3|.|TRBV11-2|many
TGTGCCAGCAGCTTTTTACGCACAGATACGCAGTATTTT
CASSFLRTDTQYF
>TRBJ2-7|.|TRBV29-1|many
TGCAGCGTTGAAGATAGTCAGACATACGAGCAGTACTTC
CSVEDSQTYEQYF
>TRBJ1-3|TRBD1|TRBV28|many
TGTGCCAGCAACCTGGGGGGACAGGGGGCTGGAAACACCATATATTTT
CASNLGGQGAGNTIYF
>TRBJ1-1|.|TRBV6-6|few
TGTGCCAGCAGTTACTACCCCCGCCACCTTGGCACTGAATCTTTCTTT
CASSYYPRHLGTESFF
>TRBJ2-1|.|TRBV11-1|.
TGTGCCAGCAGCTTTTATGTAAGTGGGCAGGACGAGCAGTTCTTC
CASSFYVSGQDEQFF
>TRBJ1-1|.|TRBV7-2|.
TGTGCCAGCAGACCTGGGGGGACACGGGACACTGAAGCTTTCTTT
CASRPGGTRDTEAFF
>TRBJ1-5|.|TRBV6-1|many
TGTGCCAGCAGTCTACAGGGCGTTCAGCCCCAGCATTTT
CASSLQGVQPQHF
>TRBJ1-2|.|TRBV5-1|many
TGCGCCAGCAGCTTGTCGGGTACGGACTATGGCTACACCTTC
CASSLSGTDYGYTF
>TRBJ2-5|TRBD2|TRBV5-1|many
TGCGCCAGCAGCTCGGGGGGGCCGCAAGAGACCCAGTACTTC
CASSSGGPQETQYF
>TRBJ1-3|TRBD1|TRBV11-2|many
TGTGCCAGCAGCCTTTACAGGGGAGGGTTCTCTGGAAACACCATATATTTT
CASSLYRGGFSGNTIYF
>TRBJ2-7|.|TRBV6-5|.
TGTGCCAGCAGTTACTCGGGAGAGGCCTTAGAGCAGTGCTTC
CASSYSGEALEQCF
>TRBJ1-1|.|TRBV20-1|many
TGCAGTGCTGGAGGACAATCCCACACTGAAGCTTTCTTT
CSAGGQSHTEAFF
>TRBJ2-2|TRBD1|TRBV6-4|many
TGTGCCAGCAGTGACACCGACAGGGCCGGGGAGCTGTTTTTT
CASSDTDRAGELFF
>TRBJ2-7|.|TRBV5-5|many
TGTGCCAGCAGCTTGGTAAGCCGCTACTCCTACGAGCAGTACTTC
CASSLVSRYSYEQYF
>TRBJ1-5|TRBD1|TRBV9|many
TGTGCCAGCAGCGCAGGGACAGGAGATCAGCCCCAGCATTTT
CASSAGTGDQPQHF
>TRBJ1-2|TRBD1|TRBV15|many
TGTGCCACCAGCCTAGACAGGGGGGCTAACTATGGCTACACCTTC
CATSLDRGANYGYTF
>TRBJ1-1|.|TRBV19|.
TGTGCCAGTGGTAGCGTCGGGGGCATGAACACTGAGGCTTTCTTT
CASGSVGGMNTEAFF